This TCR beta chain was found in a study of shared clonotypes between healthy human individuals. This table comes from immunoSEQ multiplex PCR, and its TCRdb copy is limited to in-frame clones, with some not included. The sample includes about 2,500,000 clones, just over 90% of them seen just once. This CDR3 spans 16 amino acids. Germline CDR1 MGHRA, CDR2 YSYEKL. Trimming took 6 bases from V and 4 from J; bases not matched to a gene: 10. Sequencing was carried out using naive CD4+ T cells sorted from blood. Subset described: CD45RA+ positively selected. The chain has TRBV4-1 and TRBJ2-5; 11 bases line up with TRBD2. The sequence was collected from a man younger than 35 in good health. The CDR3 DNA sequence: TGCGCCAGCAGGAGGGTAGCGGGGGGGCCTAGAGAGACCCAGTACTTC. Translating gives CASRRVAGGPRETQYF.